This T cell receptor (beta chain) originates from a study of blood T cell repertoires in COVID-19. Study-level background: There were acute and convalescent COVID-19 samples, and they came from the United States, Italy and Spain.

In germline, CDR1 is SQVTM, CDR2 ANQGSEA. The junction had 9 bases not matched to a gene; V was cut back by 5 bases and J by 4 bases. CDR3 length equals 14 residues. In the original workflow: Cell counts per sample came from amplifying reference gene primers. Here immunoSEQ multiplex PCR was the method, and the copy in TCRdb shows in-frame clones only, minus some. V, J and clone size were drawn from that table, and D and trimming were deduced from the DNA. The table records around 95,000 clones, around four fifths of them present only once. The sample comprised peripheral blood. This TCR was recovered from a man aged 50-60 years with active or convalescent COVID-19. V gene TRBV29-1 combines with J gene TRBJ1-1; 8 bases are shared with TRBD1. CDR3 region: CSVKQGGGSTEAFF. CDR3 nucleotide sequence: TGCAGCGTTAAACAGGGGGGAGGGAGCACTGAAGCTTTCTTT.